This T cell receptor (beta chain) derives from a study of blood T cell repertoires in COVID-19. About the research overall: Sites across the United States, Italy and Spain contributed samples from acute and convalescent COVID-19. Nucleic acid was either cDNA or gDNA, and it came from T cells, B-cell-depleted T cells, or PBMCs.

Seattle cases were enrolled at active infection and followed longitudinally. Clones were read by immunoSEQ multiplex PCR, and TCRdb kept only the in-frame ones, dropping some. The sample includes some 450,000 clones, about 91% of them seen just once. The source of this sequence is a woman in her forties or fifties with COVID-19, enrolled during active disease. The sample was peripheral blood.

Here the CDR3 DNA reads TGCGCCAGCTTTAAAAGTCCGGGCACAGATACGCAGTATTTT. As protein: CASFKSPGTDTQYF. The gene calls are TRBV5-1 and TRBJ2-3; D is unclear. Trimming took 7 bases from V and 1 from J, leaving 13 bases between them. CDR1 and CDR2 from the germline V gene are SGHRS and YFSETQ. There are 14 residues in the CDR3.